This TCR beta chain was retrieved from a study of identical twins. Study findings and constraints: There was an excess of low generation probability in the out-of-frame alpha sequences that twins shared.

This clonotype was seen repeatedly, ten times or more. Antigen: not known. TCRdb reprocessed the 5' RACE reads via MiXCR and lists one record per CDR3 protein. This table has 650,000 to 750,000 distinct CDR3 sequences, roughly 20% appearing once. Separately, the same data were catalogued under a study of T cells expressing NK-cell markers. From that report: Dominant NKG2C+ clonotypes accounted for roughly 1.0-7.0% of CD8+ T cells in about six donors.

Sequencing was done on a sample of PBMCs. This clonotype was obtained from a woman aged 18 to 35 in good health.

CDR3 sequence: CAISERDLRREQYF. In nucleotides, the CDR3 is TGTGCCATCAGTGAGCGCGACTTACGTAGGGAGCAGTACTTC. The chain couples TRBV10-3 to TRBJ2-7; D call uncertain. The germline gives CDR1 ENHRY, CDR2 SYGVKD. The CDR3 consists of 14 residues. V was clipped by 2 bases and J by 7 bases, with 15 bases between them.